This T cell receptor (beta chain) was observed in a study of regulatory T cells in long-lasting Graves disease. Combining iRepertoire HTBI primers with Arm-PCR of CDR3 regions, the authors built TCR beta libraries. TCRdb recomputed calls from the multiplex PCR reads with MiXCR, one row per CDR3 protein. The sample yields under 400,000 distinct CDR3 sequences, over 15% seen once. General study results and limits: Persistent cases favored TRBV28, TRBJ1-2 and TRBJ2-5.

Specified time point: newly diagnosed GD, antithyroid drugs for less than 3 months. Construction of the TCR library relied on RNA isolated from PBMCs. Patients were enrolled at an endocrinology department in Xi'an, China. This clonotype was seen only a few times. Its antigen is unknown. CDR1 and CDR2 (germline): MGHRA, YSYEKL. Trimming left V 1 base short and J 1 base short, with 10 bases between. There are 15 residues in the CDR3. These same records also appear under a second study, on T cells in Graves' hyperthyroidism and ophthalmopathy. That publication notes: A lack of ophthalmopathy progression within 18 months defined stable Graves' hyperthyroidism. Progression to ophthalmopathy was predicted a median of roughly 6.6 months early.

This specimen consisted of peripheral blood mononuclear cells (PBMCs), obtained at new diagnosis, from a patient treated with antithyroid drugs. The TCR originated in a man between 40 and 49 years old with Graves disease. The chain joins TRBV4-1 to TRBJ2-5; D gene uncertain. The CDR3 nucleotides are TGCGCCAGCAGCCAAGTTGCTCTAACCCAAGAGACCCAGTACTTC. Translating it yields CASSQVALTQETQYF.